The clone carrying this T cell receptor beta chain appeared many times. Its antigen is not identified. Profiles of TCR beta VDJ and CDR3 were generated from a genomic DNA template. TCRdb re-called the reads with MiXCR, one entry per CDR3 protein. The table includes 160,000 or so distinct CDR3 sequences, around 50% detected once. This CDR3 is built from 13 residues. Trimming stripped 3 bases from V and 5 bases from J, with 10 bases between. The data stem from a study of CD8+CD57+ T cells in acquired aplastic anemia. Patients who underwent sequencing had shown CD8+CD57+ cell expansion by flow cytometry. Study-wide results and limits: A significant difference in CD8+ Simpson's diversity between patients and controls was not found.

The material sequenced was sorted CD4+, CD8+, or CD8+CD57+ T cells (not recorded which) from PBMCs. The chain carries TRBV12-3 or TRBV12-4 and TRBJ2-5, with a tentative D call TRBD2 (7 bases). The receptor's source is a human donor with aplastic anemia. The CDR3 DNA reads TGTGCCAGCAGTTTCGGCGGGGGCGAGACCCAGTACTTC. Translated, it gives CASSFGGGETQYF.